These 20 T cell receptor beta chains originate from one sample sequenced in a study of cytomegalovirus exposure and HLA in healthy donors. The study ran its PCR with 60 Vbeta and 13 Jbeta primers. Clones were sequenced by immunoSEQ multiplex PCR, and TCRdb holds only the in-frame ones, with some missing. The profile covers some 150,000 clones, with more than 60% appearing a single time and about 3.1% taken by the ten largest. The sample comprised PBMCs. These receptors all stem from a middle-aged man in good health and CMV-seronegative.

This clone showed up just a few times. The rearrangement links TRBV4-1 to TRBJ2-7; TRBD2 is a possible D gene (6 bases). Trimming removed 0 bases at V and 0 bases at J, with 9 bases between. The germline gives CDR1 MGHRA, CDR2 YSYEKL. The CDR3 sequence is 15 residues long. CDR3 in DNA: TGCGCCAGCAGCCAAGATCGAGCGGGCTCCTACGAGCAGTACTTC. It yields the protein CASSQDRAGSYEQYF.

The V call is TRBV7-9, the J call TRBJ2-5, with 9 bases that match TRBD1. The V gene's germline CDR1 is SEHNR and CDR2 FQNEAQ (reference sequence). This CDR3 contains 16 residues. The junction had 11 bases not matched to a gene; V was cut back by 4 bases and J by 5 bases. CDR3 bases: TGTGCCAGCAGCTCCTCGTTGACAGGGGGAGGGGAGACCCAGTACTTC. Translated, it gives CASSSSLTGGGETQYF.

CDR3 sequence: CASSQRTGGYEQYF. DNA of the CDR3: TGCGCCAGCAGCCAGAGGACAGGGGGCTACGAGCAGTACTTC. The V call is TRBV4-3, the J call TRBJ2-7; 10 bases match TRBD1. J gave up 3 bases and V 3 bases, and 2 bases lay outside the gene matches. The CDR3 runs to 14 residues. Germline loops: CDR1 LGHNA, CDR2 YSLEER.

The chain employs TRBV7-9 and TRBJ2-7; D may be TRBD1 (6 bases). The ends were cut back, 1 base at V and 6 bases at J, with 10 bases in the middle. There are 13 residues in the CDR3. Germline V gives CDR1 SEHNR, CDR2 FQNEAQ (reference sequence). CDR3 sequence: CASSLGQAREQYF. The DNA of the CDR3 is TGTGCCAGCAGCTTAGGACAGGCCCGCGAGCAGTACTTC.

The chain carries TRBV5-5 and TRBJ1-2; 9 bases agree with TRBD1. Germline CDR1 and CDR2: SGHKS and YYEKEE (reference sequence). This CDR3 is built from 15 residues. V lost 4 bases to trimming and J lost 2 bases; unmatched junction nucleotides: 6. CDR3 protein: CASSPGQGANYGYTF. The CDR3 coding sequence is TGTGCCAGCAGCCCGGGACAGGGAGCGAACTATGGCTACACCTTC.

The CDR3 here is CASSFDRTSTDTQYF. CDR3 coding DNA: TGCGCCAGCAGCTTCGACAGGACAAGCACAGATACGCAGTATTTT. V gene TRBV5-1 combines with J gene TRBJ2-3, with D tentatively TRBD1 (6 bases). This CDR3 is built from 15 residues. Trimming took 2 bases from V and 0 from J, leaving 10 bases between them. Per the germline V gene, CDR1 is SGHRS and CDR2 is YFSETQ.

The chain carries TRBV5-1 and TRBJ2-5; the D is unclear. The CDR3 is made up of 14 amino acids. The germline V gene encodes CDR1 SGHRS and CDR2 YFSETQ. V was cut by 0 bases and J by 1 base, with 7 bases left in between. CDR3 in amino acids: CASSLVLTQETQYF. The CDR3 DNA reads as TGCGCCAGCAGCTTGGTCCTAACCCAAGAGACCCAGTACTTC.

DNA for the CDR3: TGCGCCAGCAGACGGGGACAAGTAGACACTGAAGCTTTCTTT. This gives the protein CASRRGQVDTEAFF. The chain employs TRBV5-1 and TRBJ1-1; D may be TRBD1 (6 bases). Trimming cost V 5 bases and J 3 bases, with 14 bases left between them. Germline values: CDR1 SGHRS, CDR2 YFSETQ. The CDR3 sequence is 14 residues long.

This CDR3 is CASSFLGRSLHF. The CDR3 nucleotides read TGTGCCAGCAGCTTCCTCGGGAGGTCCCTCCACTTT. The chain carries TRBV13 and TRBJ1-6, with D unclear. This CDR3 spans 12 amino acids. Trimming removed 3 bases from V and 14 bases from J, with 11 bases in between. From germline, CDR1 is PRHDT and CDR2 FYEKMQ (reference sequence). Drawing the rest from reference TRBV13 and TRBJ1-6, the complete variable domain is AAGVIQSPRHLIKEKRETATLKCYPIPRHDTVYWYQQGPGQDPQFLISFYEKMQSDKGSIPDRFSAQQFSDYHSELNMSSLELGDSALYFCASSFLGRSLHFGNGTRLTVT.

The rearrangement uses TRBV28 and TRBJ1-1, with D possibly being TRBD1 (6 bases). The CDR3 contains 16 residues. Per germline, CDR1 MDHEN and CDR2 SYDVKM. V gave up 5 bases and J gave up 1 base, with 17 bases separating them. Here the CDR3 DNA reads TGTGCCAGCAGTACAATCAGGGGCCGGGCGAACACTGAAGCTTTCTTT. Amino acid sequence: CASSTIRGRANTEAFF.

This chain uses TRBV5-5 with TRBJ1-4; 8 bases match TRBD1. V shed 0 bases, J shed 2 bases, and the junction held 0 bases outside the gene matches. This CDR3 is built from 15 residues. Germline V gives CDR1 SGHKS, CDR2 YYEKEE (reference sequence). The CDR3 is CASSLGTGTNEKLFF. The CDR3 DNA is TGTGCCAGCAGCTTGGGGACAGGGACTAATGAAAAACTGTTTTTT.

V usage is TRBV9 and J usage is TRBJ2-1; TRBD2 matches 8 bases. From germline, CDR1 is SGDLS and CDR2 YYNGEE. The CDR3 extends over 15 amino acids. Trimming cost V 1 base and J 0 bases; bases outside gene matches: 0. CDR3 in amino acids: CASSVSGGSYNEQFF. In DNA form, the CDR3 reads TGTGCCAGCAGCGTAAGCGGGGGCTCCTACAATGAGCAGTTCTTC.

The chain has TRBV5-6 and TRBJ1-5; D gene ambiguous. The CDR3 contains 15 residues. The germline gives CDR1 SGHDT, CDR2 YYEEEE. Deletions cut 1 base from V and 0 bases from J, with 8 bases between. The CDR3 here is CASSLSGYSNQPQHF. For the CDR3, the DNA is TGTGCCAGCAGCTTGTCGGGATATAGCAATCAGCCCCAGCATTTT.

This chain joins TRBV7-9 and TRBJ1-2; D perhaps matches TRBD1 (5 bases). The CDR3 covers 12 residues. Per the germline V gene, CDR1 is SEHNR and CDR2 is FQNEAQ (reference sequence). V lost 1 base and J 8 bases, leaving 8 bases between the germline ends. The CDR3 reads CASSLVRGGYTF. The DNA for the CDR3 is TGTGCCAGCAGCTTAGTCCGGGGGGGCTACACCTTC.

The gene calls are TRBV6-5 and TRBJ1-1, with D perhaps TRBD1 (6 bases). The CDR3 totals 15 residues. CDR1 and CDR2 (germline): MNHEY, SVGAGI. Deletions cut 6 bases from V and 8 bases from J, with 22 bases between. The CDR3 DNA reads TGTGCCAGCAGCCTTTTTCCGGGACAAACGCTCGAAGCTTTCTTT. It is translated as CASSLFPGQTLEAFF.

The rearrangement joins TRBV15 to TRBJ2-2, with 9 bases identical to TRBD2. Germline-derived CDR1 and CDR2 are LNHNV and YYDKDF (reference sequence). Unmatched junction bases numbered 6, after V lost 3 bases and J lost 4 bases. The CDR3 covers 16 residues. The CDR3, as DNA: TGTGCCACCAGCAGTATGGGACTAGCCATCACCGGGGAGCTGTTTTTT. The encoded protein is CATSSMGLAITGELFF.

The chain's CDR3 is CASSGSLWDTALYGYTF. The CDR3 DNA reads TGTGCCAGCAGTGGGTCTCTTTGGGACACTGCCCTTTATGGCTACACCTTC. This rearrangement joins TRBV6-1 to TRBJ1-2, with a tentative D call TRBD1 (6 bases). Germline V lookup: CDR1 MNHNS, CDR2 SASEGT. This CDR3 has 17 residues. V was shortened by 4 bases and J by 5 bases, with 23 bases between the two germline ends.

The chain is built from TRBV27 and TRBJ2-7, with D maybe TRBD2 (6 bases). CDR3 length: 13 amino acids. Trimming removed 7 bases at V and 2 bases at J, with 12 bases between. Per germline, CDR1 MNHEY and CDR2 SMNVEV (reference sequence). The CDR3 loop reads CASKLAETYEQYF. The DNA of the CDR3 is TGTGCCAGCAAATTAGCGGAAACCTACGAGCAGTACTTC.

The rearrangement joins TRBV6-6 to TRBJ1-5; TRBD1 aligns across 11 bases. The germline CDR1 and CDR2 sequences are MNHNY and SVGAGI (reference sequence). The CDR3 sequence is 13 residues long. The V and J ends lost 6 bases and 9 bases, in that order; junction bases with no gene match: 4. CDR3 sequence reads: CASRDRGLGPQHF. DNA for the CDR3: TGTGCCAGCAGGGACAGGGGGCTAGGGCCCCAGCATTTT.

In the case of this clone: The junction does not match germline at one end; this may be a read error. J is TRBJ2-5 and V is TRBV7-9, with TRBD2 as a possible D gene (6 bases). The CDR3 consists of 17 residues. Germline CDR1 SEHNR, CDR2 FQNEAQ (reference sequence). The CDR3 nucleotides are TGTTCCAGCAGCCGTACCGTATTGGGGGGAAGCCAAGAGACCCAGTACTTC. This gives the protein CSSSRTVLGGSQETQYF. Full variable domain (missing parts from reference TRBV7-9 and TRBJ2-5): DTGVSQNPRHKITKRGQNVTFRCDPISEHNRLYWYRQTLGQGPEFLTYFQNEAQLEKSRLLSDRFSAERPKGSFSTLEIQRTEQGDSAMYLCSSSRTVLGGSQETQYFGPGTRLLVL.